This entry lists 10 T cell receptor beta chains sequenced from one sample in a study of blood T cell repertoires in COVID-19. The assay was immunoSEQ multiplex PCR, and TCRdb's table has in-frame clones only and misses some. The repertoire holds under 250,000 clones, with over 80% as singletons. Sequencing was performed on peripheral blood. The receptors come from a woman aged 65 to 85 with active or convalescent COVID-19.

V and J are TRBV19 and TRBJ2-1; D possibly corresponds to TRBD2 (6 bases). The CDR3 length is 16 residues. Germline V lookup: CDR1 LNHDA, CDR2 SQIVND (reference sequence). V gave up 6 bases and J gave up 8 bases, with 23 bases separating them. The CDR3 spells CASRGVVGSSYHEQFF. The CDR3, as DNA: TGTGCCAGTAGAGGGGTTGTCGGGAGCAGTTACCATGAGCAGTTCTTC.

This rearrangement joins TRBV5-1 to TRBJ1-6; D call uncertain. Looked up from germline, CDR1 is SGHRS and CDR2 is YFSETQ. CDR3 length: 16 amino acids. V lost 4 bases and J 9 bases, leaving 20 bases between the germline ends. This CDR3 is CASSPGHVDSASPLHF. In DNA form, the CDR3 reads TGCGCCAGCAGCCCTGGCCACGTGGACTCAGCTTCACCCCTCCACTTT.

This clone was observed a handful of times. The chain combines TRBV28 with TRBJ2-2, with TRBD2 identical over 10 bases. V trimming: 3 bases; J trimming: 0 bases; junction bases outside the gene matches: 4. The germline gives CDR1 MDHEN, CDR2 SYDVKM. The CDR3 is 17 amino acids. The CDR3 DNA is TGTGCCAGCAGTTTTCGAGCGGGAGGGCCGAACACCGGGGAGCTGTTTTTT. This sequence encodes CASSFRAGGPNTGELFF.

This sequence joins TRBV10-3 and TRBJ1-5; 7 bases are a match to TRBD1. CDR3 size: 17 residues. The germline CDR1 and CDR2 sequences are ENHRY and SYGVKD. V gave up 8 bases and J gave up 2 bases; unmatched junction bases: 15. CDR3 nucleotide sequence: TGTGCCATCGCCCCAGGGGCAGGGGGGACGGGCAATCAGCCCCAGCATTTT. Amino acids: CAIAPGAGGTGNQPQHF.

This chain joins TRBV7-9 and TRBJ2-7, with 10 bases matching TRBD2. Germline CDR1 is SEHNR and CDR2 is FQNEAQ (reference sequence). CDR3 length: 15 amino acids. V lost 5 bases to trimming and J lost 2 bases; unmatched junction nucleotides: 6. CDR3 sequence reads: CASSPRLAGTYEQYF. CDR3 DNA: TGTGCCAGCAGCCCCCGACTAGCGGGTACCTACGAGCAGTACTTC.

The V gene is TRBV7-2, the J gene TRBJ1-5, with no clear D. V lost 5 bases, J lost 4 bases, and 9 bases lay in between. Germline CDR1 SGHTA, CDR2 FQGNSA. The CDR3 runs to 13 residues. For the CDR3, the DNA is TGTGCCAGCAGCCCCAACAGTAATCAGCCCCAGCATTTT. Amino acid sequence: CASSPNSNQPQHF.

This chain joins TRBV5-6 and TRBJ2-7; no firm D call. Germline CDR1 reads SGHDT; CDR2 reads YYEEEE. CDR3 size: 13 residues. V was shortened by 2 bases and J by 0 bases, with 6 bases between the two germline ends. The CDR3 sequence: CASSFPGSYEQYF. In DNA form, the CDR3 reads TGTGCCAGCAGCTTTCCAGGCTCCTACGAGCAGTACTTC.

This sequence joins TRBV2 and TRBJ1-3, with 8 positions matching TRBD1. With V trimmed by 8 bases and J by 7 bases, 13 bases remained unmatched. CDR1 is SNHLY and CDR2 is FYNNEI in the germline V gene. The CDR3 is made up of 15 amino acids. The CDR3 nucleotides read TGTGCCAGCGGGCAGGGGGCTTTAGAAGGGAACACCATATATTTT. Residues: CASGQGALEGNTIYF.

This clone appeared a single time. This chain joins TRBV18 and TRBJ2-1; D is uncertain. The CDR3 covers 13 residues. Germline V gene data show CDR1 as KGHSH and CDR2 as LQKENI. V was clipped by 3 bases and J by 10 bases, with 13 bases between them. CDR3 in DNA: TGTGCCAGCTCACCCAGTCGTCTGGGCGAGCAGTTCTTC. The encoded protein is CASSPSRLGEQFF.

The chain combines TRBV7-2 with TRBJ2-7, with TRBD1 identical over 8 bases. The CDR3 length is 14 residues. The germline V gene encodes CDR1 SGHTA and CDR2 FQGNSA. V shed 1 base, J shed 6 bases, and the junction held 5 bases outside the gene matches. The DNA of the CDR3 is TGTGCCAGCAGCTTAGGACAGGGGTTGGGCGAGCAGTACTTC. It codes for CASSLGQGLGEQYF.